A selection of T cell receptor beta chains follows, all from one sample in a study of cytomegalovirus exposure and HLA in healthy donors. This table comes from immunoSEQ multiplex PCR, and its TCRdb copy is limited to in-frame clones, with some not included. The repertoire holds approximately 170,000 clones, with roughly 83% as singletons. The sequenced material came from PBMCs. Receptors were obtained from a woman between 45 and 65 years old in good health and CMV-seronegative. CDR3s include the opening cysteine and the closing phenylalanine or tryptophan. The D gene is left open where the match is weak. Not every row has a clone size; where given, it reads once, few, many or a size class.

v_call	clone_size	j_call	d_call	cdr3_nt	cdr3_aa
TRBV28	once	TRBJ2-1	-	TGTGCCAGCAGTTTACTACCCCCGGGTGAGCAGTTCTTC	CASSLLPPGEQFF
TRBV28	-	TRBJ1-2	-	TGTGCCAGCAGCCGACGGACTTTTGGGTATGGCTACACCTTC	CASSRRTFGYGYTF
TRBV19	once	TRBJ1-6	TRBD1	TGTGCCAGTAGTATGGATGGACAGGGCGATTCACCCCCCCACTTT	CASSMDGQGDSPPHF
TRBV4-2	-	TRBJ2-5	-	TGTGCCAGCAGCCAAGATTCCCAGGGGTCACAAGAGACCCAGTACTTC	CASSQDSQGSQETQYF
TRBV5-8	-	TRBJ2-3	TRBD1	TGTGCCAGCAGCTTGAGGGGGCTAAGCACAGATACGCAGTATTTT	CASSLRGLSTDTQYF
TRBV15	few	TRBJ1-6	TRBD1	TGTGCCACCAGCAGCGGACGGACAGGGCAGGGATCACCCCTCCACTTT	CATSSGRTGQGSPLHF
TRBV6-5	once	TRBJ2-1	TRBD2	TGTGCCAGCAGTTACTCGGGCGGGAGGGCGTTCTTC	CASSYSGGRAFF
TRBV25-1	-	TRBJ2-1	-	TGTGCCAGCAGTGACGGGCCTGGACACTACAATGAGCAGTTCTTC	CASSDGPGHYNEQFF
TRBV18	-	TRBJ2-5	-	TGTGCCAGCTCACCGTCCAGTTCTGGTGAGACCCAGTACTTC	CASSPSSSGETQYF
TRBV23-1	-	TRBJ2-6	TRBD1	TGCGCCAGCAGTCAATCCCAGGACAGGGGATTTTATAGCTCTGGGGCCAACGTCCTGACTTTC	CASSQSQDRGFYSSGANVLTF
TRBV7-8	-	TRBJ2-2	-	TGTGCCAGCAGCTTAGGGCTGACGAACACCGGGGAGCTGTTTTTT	CASSLGLTNTGELFF
TRBV4-2	-	TRBJ2-2	-	TGTGCCAGCAGCTACCGGCAGGGGAACGGGGAGCTGTTTTTT	CASSYRQGNGELFF
TRBV9	-	TRBJ2-2	-	TGTGCCAGCAGCGTAGAAGGAGACAGAGCCGGGGAGCTGTTTTTT	CASSVEGDRAGELFF
TRBV9	-	TRBJ2-3	TRBD2	TGTGCCAGCAACCAAGCGGGAGGGGAAGCAGATACGCAGTATTTT	CASNQAGGEADTQYF
TRBV7-2	few	TRBJ1-1	-	TGTGCCAGCAGCTTAAGAGTTGGGGGGGGCCACAACACTGAAGCTTTCTTT	CASSLRVGGGHNTEAFF
TRBV4-3	once	TRBJ1-2	TRBD1	TGCGCCAGCAGCCGTGACAGGGGTGGTAACTATGGCTACACCTTC	CASSRDRGGNYGYTF
TRBV7-9	-	TRBJ1-6	TRBD1	TGTGCCAGCAGCGCAGACAGGGAGAATTCACCCCTCCACTTT	CASSADRENSPLHF
TRBV7-9	-	TRBJ1-1	-	TGTTCCAGCAGCCTGCGGGATAGTGCCGCTTTCTTT	CSSSLRDSAAFF
TRBV13	-	TRBJ1-1	-	TGTGCCAGCAGCACCTACCGACAGCTAAACACTGAAGCTTTCTTT	CASSTYRQLNTEAFF
TRBV7-9	-	TRBJ2-7	TRBD1	TGTTCCAGCTCAGGACAGGGGTGGTCCTACGAGCAGTACTTC	CSSSGQGWSYEQYF
TRBV2	-	TRBJ2-5	TRBD2	TGTGCCACCGAATTGGGGAGGGTCTTGGGAGAGACCCAGTACTTC	CATELGRVLGETQYF
TRBV28	-	TRBJ2-7	TRBD1	TGTGCCGGGTCCCGGGACAGGGTGGATTACGAGCAGTACTTC	CAGSRDRVDYEQYF